A selection of T cell receptor beta chains follows, all from one sample in a study of cytomegalovirus exposure and HLA in healthy donors. Assay: immunoSEQ multiplex PCR; the TCRdb copy retains only in-frame clones and omits some. The sample consists of about 160,000 clones, 89% of them appearing once. Sequencing input: PBMCs. The source is a young woman in good health and CMV-seropositive. Both conserved end residues are part of each CDR3.

v_gene	j_gene	CDR3aa
TRBV5-4	TRBJ1-1	CASSGLRGGENTEAFF
TRBV20-1	TRBJ2-5	CSARGETQYF
TRBV5-1	TRBJ1-3	CASSSGGTASGNTIYF
TRBV6-4	TRBJ2-1	CASSDSPASGGDEQFF
TRBV6-5	TRBJ1-2	CASSYSTANYGYTF
TRBV6-5	TRBJ2-7	CASTPGQGTYEQYF
TRBV10-2	TRBJ1-5	CASRDRLNQPQHF
TRBV5-1	TRBJ2-4	CASSLRGMLENIQYF
TRBV18	TRBJ1-1	CASSLTGVHTEAFF
TRBV5-1	TRBJ2-6	CASGGSSGANVLTF
TRBV20-1	TRBJ2-1	CSAKGNEQFF
TRBV7-2	TRBJ1-2	CASSLSMGGYGYTF
TRBV18	TRBJ2-2	CASSPSALAGGLSNTGELFF
TRBV18	TRBJ1-1	CASSPGARRAEAFF
TRBV15	TRBJ2-2	CATQREGNTGELFF
TRBV30	TRBJ2-1	CAWRRGGPYNEGFF
TRBV4-3	TRBJ2-7	CASSQVIGEEYEQYF
TRBV30	TRBJ1-4	CAGRGVGGTNEKLFF
TRBV9	TRBJ2-4	CASSPGTSGGWIAKNIQYF
TRBV19	TRBJ2-1	CASSITGVEQFF
TRBV19	TRBJ2-3	CASSIRSGSTDTQYF
TRBV7-3	TRBJ2-3	CASSFGGRTDTQYF
TRBV15	TRBJ2-2	CATSNPGQGDGELFF
TRBV7-9	TRBJ2-1	CASSPANEQFF
TRBV11-3	TRBJ2-3	CASSQGQVGTDTQYF
TRBV28	TRBJ2-7	CASSLEREQYF
TRBV4-3	TRBJ1-4	CASSQAGVGEKLFF
TRBV2	TRBJ2-7	CASSVRSGTVEQYF
TRBV7-6	TRBJ2-1	CASRSAGSYNEQFF
TRBV29-1	TRBJ2-1	CSVGTGVVYNEQFF